The entry below describes one T cell receptor beta chain. The record originates from a study of blood T cell repertoires in COVID-19. Study at large: Spain, Italy and the United States supplied samples that represented acute and convalescent COVID-19. T cells, B-cell-depleted T cells, or PBMCs provided the cDNA or gDNA that served as material.

This table comes from immunoSEQ multiplex PCR, and its TCRdb copy is limited to in-frame clones, with some not included. The sample contains approximately 300,000 clones, 70% to 85% of which appear only once. Looked up from germline, CDR1 is SGHVS and CDR2 is FQNEAQ. V lost 5 bases and J lost 4, with 11 bases in between. The CDR3 length is 13 residues. Followed over time, Seattle patients had been enrolled while infection was active. The chain is built from TRBV7-8 and TRBJ1-1; no definite D call. Sequencing used peripheral blood. This receptor was obtained from a human donor with COVID-19, enrolled during active disease. The donor label of this sample is uncertain. The CDR3 sequence is CASSPFMSTEAFF. CDR3 nucleotide sequence: TGTGCCAGCAGCCCCTTTATGAGCACTGAAGCTTTCTTT.